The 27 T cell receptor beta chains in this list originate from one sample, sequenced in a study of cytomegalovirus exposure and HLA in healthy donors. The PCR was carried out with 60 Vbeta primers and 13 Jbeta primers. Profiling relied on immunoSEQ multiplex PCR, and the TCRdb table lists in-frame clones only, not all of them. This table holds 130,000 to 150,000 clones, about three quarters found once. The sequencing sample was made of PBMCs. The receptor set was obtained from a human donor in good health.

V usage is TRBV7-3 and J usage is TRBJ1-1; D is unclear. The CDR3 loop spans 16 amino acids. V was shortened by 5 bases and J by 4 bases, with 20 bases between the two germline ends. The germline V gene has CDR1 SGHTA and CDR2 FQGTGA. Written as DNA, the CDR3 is TGTGCCAGCAGCCTCCTCGGACTCTCCGGAGGCACTGAAGCTTTCTTT. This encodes CASSLLGLSGGTEAFF.

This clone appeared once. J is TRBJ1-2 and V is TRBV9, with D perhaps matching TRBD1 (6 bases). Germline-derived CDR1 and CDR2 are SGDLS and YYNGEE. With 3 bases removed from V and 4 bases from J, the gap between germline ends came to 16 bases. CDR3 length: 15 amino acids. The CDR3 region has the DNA TGTGCCAGCAGCGGAGAGGGGGGGCCGAGCTATGGCTACACCTTC. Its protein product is CASSGEGGPSYGYTF.

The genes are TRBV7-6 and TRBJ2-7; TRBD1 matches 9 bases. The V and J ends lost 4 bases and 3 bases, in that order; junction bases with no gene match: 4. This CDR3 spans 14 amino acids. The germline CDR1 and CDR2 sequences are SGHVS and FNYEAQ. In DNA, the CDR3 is TGTGCCAGCAGCTATGGGACAGGGAACTACGAGCAGTACTTC. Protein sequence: CASSYGTGNYEQYF.

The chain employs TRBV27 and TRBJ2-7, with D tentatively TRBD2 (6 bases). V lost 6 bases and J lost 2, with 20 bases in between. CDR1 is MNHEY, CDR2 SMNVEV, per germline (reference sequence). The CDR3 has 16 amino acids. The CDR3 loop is CASSPGGGPLAYEQYF. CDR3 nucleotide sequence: TGTGCCAGCAGCCCCGGGGGAGGCCCATTGGCCTACGAGCAGTACTTC.

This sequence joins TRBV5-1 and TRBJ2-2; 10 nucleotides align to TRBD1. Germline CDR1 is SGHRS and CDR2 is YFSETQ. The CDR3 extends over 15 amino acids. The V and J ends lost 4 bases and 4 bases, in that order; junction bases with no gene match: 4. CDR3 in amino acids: CASSPTGGRTGELFF. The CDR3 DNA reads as TGCGCCAGCAGCCCGACAGGGGGCCGCACCGGGGAGCTGTTTTTT.

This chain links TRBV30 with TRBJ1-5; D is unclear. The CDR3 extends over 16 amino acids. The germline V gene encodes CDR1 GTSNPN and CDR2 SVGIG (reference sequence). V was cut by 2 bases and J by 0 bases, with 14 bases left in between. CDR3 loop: CAWSFRSGYSNQPQHF. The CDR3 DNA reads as TGTGCCTGGAGTTTTCGTAGCGGTTATAGCAATCAGCCCCAGCATTTT. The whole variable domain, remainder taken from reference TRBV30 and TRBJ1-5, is SQTIHQWPATLVQPVGSPLSLECTVEGTSNPNLYWYRQAAGRGLQLLFYSVGIGQISSEVPQNLSASRPQDRQFILSSKKLLLSDSGFYLCAWSFRSGYSNQPQHFGDGTRLSIL.

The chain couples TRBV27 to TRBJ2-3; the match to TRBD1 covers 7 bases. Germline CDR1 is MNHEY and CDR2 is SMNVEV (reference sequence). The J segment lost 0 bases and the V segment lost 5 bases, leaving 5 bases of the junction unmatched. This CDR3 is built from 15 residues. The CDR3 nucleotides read TGTGCCAGCAGTCCGTGGGACAGTAGCACAGATACGCAGTATTTT. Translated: CASSPWDSSTDTQYF.

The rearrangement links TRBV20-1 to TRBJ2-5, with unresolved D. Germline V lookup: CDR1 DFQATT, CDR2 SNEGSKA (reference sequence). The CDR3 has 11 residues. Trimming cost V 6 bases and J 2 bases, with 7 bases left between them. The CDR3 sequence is CSAHRQETQYF. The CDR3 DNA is TGCAGTGCCCACAGACAAGAGACCCAGTACTTC.

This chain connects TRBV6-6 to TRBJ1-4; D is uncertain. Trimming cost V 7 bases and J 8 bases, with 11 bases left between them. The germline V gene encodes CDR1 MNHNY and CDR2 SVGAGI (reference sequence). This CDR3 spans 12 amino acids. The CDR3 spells CASNRDGEKLFF. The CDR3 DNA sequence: TGTGCCAGCAACCGGGATGGGGAAAAACTGTTTTTT.

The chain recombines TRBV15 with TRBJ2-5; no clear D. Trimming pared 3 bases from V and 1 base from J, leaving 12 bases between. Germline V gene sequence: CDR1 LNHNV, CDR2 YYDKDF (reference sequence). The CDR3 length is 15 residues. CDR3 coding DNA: TGTGCCACCAGCAGGACTGATTTAAGCCAAGAGACCCAGTACTTC. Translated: CATSRTDLSQETQYF.

DNA for the CDR3: TGTGCCAGCAGCTTATTGGTCGGGAGGGACTCAGAGACCCAGTACTTC. It is translated as CASSLLVGRDSETQYF. This rearrangement joins TRBV11-3 to TRBJ2-5; 8 nucleotides agree with TRBD2. Trimming took 2 bases from V and 4 from J; bases not matched to a gene: 9. CDR1 SGHNT and CDR2 YENEEA come from the germline V gene. The CDR3 contains 16 residues.

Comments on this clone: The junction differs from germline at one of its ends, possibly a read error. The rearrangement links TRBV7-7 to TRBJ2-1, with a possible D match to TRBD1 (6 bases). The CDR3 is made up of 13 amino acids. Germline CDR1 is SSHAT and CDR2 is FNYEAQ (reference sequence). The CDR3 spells CASSRDTYNEQFF. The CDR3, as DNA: TGTGCTAGCAGCCGGGACACATACAATGAGCAGTTCTTC.

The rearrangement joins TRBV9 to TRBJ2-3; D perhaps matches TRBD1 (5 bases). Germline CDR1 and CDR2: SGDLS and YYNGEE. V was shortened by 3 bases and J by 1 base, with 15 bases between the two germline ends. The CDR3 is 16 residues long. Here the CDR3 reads CASSGRQTPGTDTQYF. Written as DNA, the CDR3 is TGTGCCAGCAGCGGCAGACAGACCCCTGGCACAGATACGCAGTATTTT. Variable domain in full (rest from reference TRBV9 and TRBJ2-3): DSGVTQTPKHLITATGQRVTLRCSPRSGDLSVYWYQQSLDQGLQFLIQYYNGEERAKGNILERFSAQQFPDLHSELNLSSLELGDSALYFCASSGRQTPGTDTQYFGPGTRLTVL.

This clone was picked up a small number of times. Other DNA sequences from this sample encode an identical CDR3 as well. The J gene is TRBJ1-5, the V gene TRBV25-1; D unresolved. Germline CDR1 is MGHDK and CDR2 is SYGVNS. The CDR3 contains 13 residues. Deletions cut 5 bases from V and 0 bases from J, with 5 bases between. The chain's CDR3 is CASSRDSNQPQHF. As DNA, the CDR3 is TGTGCCAGCAGTAGAGATAGCAATCAGCCCCAGCATTTT. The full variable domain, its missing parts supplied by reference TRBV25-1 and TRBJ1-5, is EADIYQTPRYLVIGTGKKITLECSQTMGHDKMYWYQQDPGMELHLIHYSYGVNSTEKGDLSSESTVSRIRTEHFPLTLESARPSHTSQYLCASSRDSNQPQHFGDGTRLSIL.

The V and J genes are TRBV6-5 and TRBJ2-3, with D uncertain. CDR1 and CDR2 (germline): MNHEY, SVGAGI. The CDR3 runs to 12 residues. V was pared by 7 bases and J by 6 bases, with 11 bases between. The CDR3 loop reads CASTTPPDTQYF. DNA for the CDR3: TGTGCCAGCACCACTCCCCCGGATACGCAGTATTTT.

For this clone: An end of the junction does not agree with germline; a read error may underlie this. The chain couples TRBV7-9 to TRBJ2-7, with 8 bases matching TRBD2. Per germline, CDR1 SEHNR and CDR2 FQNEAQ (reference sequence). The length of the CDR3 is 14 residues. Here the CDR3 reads CSSSLAGQSYEQYF. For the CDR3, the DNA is TGTTCCAGCAGCTTAGCGGGGCAGTCCTACGAGCAGTACTTC.

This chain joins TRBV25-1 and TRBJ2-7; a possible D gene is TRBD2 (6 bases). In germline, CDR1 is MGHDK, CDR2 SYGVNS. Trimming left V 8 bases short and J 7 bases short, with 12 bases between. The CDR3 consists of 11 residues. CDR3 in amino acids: CASRGVGEQYF. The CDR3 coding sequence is TGTGCCAGCCGCGGGGTTGGTGAGCAGTACTTC.

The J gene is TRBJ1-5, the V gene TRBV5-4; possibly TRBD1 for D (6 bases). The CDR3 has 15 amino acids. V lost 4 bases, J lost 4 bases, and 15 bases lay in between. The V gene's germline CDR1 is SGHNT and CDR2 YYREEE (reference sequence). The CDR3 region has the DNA TGTGCCAGCAGCGTCCAGGGGTTAGGGAATCAGCCCCAGCATTTT. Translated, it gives CASSVQGLGNQPQHF.

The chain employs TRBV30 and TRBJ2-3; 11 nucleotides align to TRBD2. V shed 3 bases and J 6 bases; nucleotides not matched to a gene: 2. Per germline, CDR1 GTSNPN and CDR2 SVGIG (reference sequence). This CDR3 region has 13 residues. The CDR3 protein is CAWRLAGADTQYF. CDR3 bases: TGTGCCTGGAGACTAGCGGGAGCGGATACGCAGTATTTT.

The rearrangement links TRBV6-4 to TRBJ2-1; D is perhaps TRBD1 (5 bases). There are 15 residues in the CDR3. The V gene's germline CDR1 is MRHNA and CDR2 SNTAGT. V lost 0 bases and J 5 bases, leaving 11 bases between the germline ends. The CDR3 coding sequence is TGTGCCAGCAGTGACTCTGGGGCCACCAACAATGAGCAGTTCTTC. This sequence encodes CASSDSGATNNEQFF.

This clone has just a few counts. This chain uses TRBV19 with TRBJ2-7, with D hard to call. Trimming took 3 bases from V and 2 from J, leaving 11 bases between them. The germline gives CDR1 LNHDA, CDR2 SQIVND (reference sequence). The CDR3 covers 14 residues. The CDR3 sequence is CASSIDTMAYEQYF. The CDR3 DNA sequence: TGTGCCAGTAGTATTGACACCATGGCCTACGAGCAGTACTTC.

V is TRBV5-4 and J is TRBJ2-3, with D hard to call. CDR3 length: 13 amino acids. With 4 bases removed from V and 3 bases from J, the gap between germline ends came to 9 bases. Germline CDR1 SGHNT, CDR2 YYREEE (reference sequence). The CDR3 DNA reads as TGTGCCAGCAGCACCCAGGTGACAGATACGCAGTATTTT. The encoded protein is CASSTQVTDTQYF.

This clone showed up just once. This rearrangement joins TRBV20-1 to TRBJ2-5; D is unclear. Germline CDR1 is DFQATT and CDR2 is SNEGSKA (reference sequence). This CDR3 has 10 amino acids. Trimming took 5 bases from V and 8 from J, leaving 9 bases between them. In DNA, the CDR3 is TGCAGTGCTCCCGCTATAACCCAGTACTTC. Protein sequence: CSAPAITQYF.

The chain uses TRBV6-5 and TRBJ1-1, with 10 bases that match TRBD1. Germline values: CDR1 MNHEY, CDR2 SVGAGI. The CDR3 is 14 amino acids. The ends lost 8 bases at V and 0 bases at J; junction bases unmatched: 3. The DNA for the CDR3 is TGTGCCAGCGGGACAGGGGCCATGAACACTGAAGCTTTCTTT. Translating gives CASGTGAMNTEAFF.

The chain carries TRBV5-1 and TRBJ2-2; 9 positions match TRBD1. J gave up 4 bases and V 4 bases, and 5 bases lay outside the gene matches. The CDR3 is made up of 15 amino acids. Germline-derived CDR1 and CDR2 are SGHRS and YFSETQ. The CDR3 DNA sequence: TGCGCCAGCAGCCCCATGACAGGGGGCACCGGGGAGCTGTTTTTT. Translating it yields CASSPMTGGTGELFF.

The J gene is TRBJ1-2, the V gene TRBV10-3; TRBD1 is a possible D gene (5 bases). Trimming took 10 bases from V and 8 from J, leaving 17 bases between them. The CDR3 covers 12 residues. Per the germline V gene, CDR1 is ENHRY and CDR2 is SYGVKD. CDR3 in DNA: TGTGCCAGCAGCCCAGGGTGGCGAGGCTACACCTTC. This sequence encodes CASSPGWRGYTF.

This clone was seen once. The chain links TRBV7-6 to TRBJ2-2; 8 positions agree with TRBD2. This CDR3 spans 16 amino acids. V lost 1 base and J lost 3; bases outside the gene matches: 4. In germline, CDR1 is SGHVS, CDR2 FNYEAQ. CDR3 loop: CASSLGSSGYTGELFF. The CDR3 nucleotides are TGTGCCAGCAGCTTAGGGTCTAGCGGGTACACCGGGGAGCTGTTTTTT.